Listed below are T cell receptor beta chains from one sample, sequenced in a study of cytomegalovirus exposure and HLA in healthy donors. Assay: immunoSEQ multiplex PCR; the TCRdb copy retains only in-frame clones and omits some. The sample records around 200,000 clones, over 80% being singletons. Sequenced sample: PBMCs. The receptors originated from a man in his forties or fifties in good health and CMV-seropositive. Each CDR3 is given with its conserved first and last residue. The order of the fields is clone size, D gene, V gene, J gene, CDR3 length, CDR3 protein, CDR3 DNA. The D gene is left open where the match is weak. Not every row has a clone size; where given, it reads once, few, many or a size class.

.,TRBD1,TRBV5-1,TRBJ1-1,15,CASSPRTGVNTEAFF,TGCGCCAGCAGCCCCCGGACAGGGGTGAACACTGAAGCTTTCTTT
.,.,TRBV13,TRBJ2-5,15,CASSLEGGYQETQYF,TGTGCCAGCAGCTTAGAAGGCGGCTACCAAGAGACCCAGTACTTC
.,.,TRBV9,TRBJ2-1,12,CASSAQYNEQFF,TGTGCCAGCAGCGCCCAGTACAATGAGCAGTTCTTC
.,.,TRBV2,TRBJ1-5,15,CASSLDSYSNQPQHF,TGTGCCAGCAGTTTGGACAGTTATAGCAATCAGCCCCAGCATTTT
.,TRBD1,TRBV4-1,TRBJ2-2,17,CASSRVRQGARTGELFF,TGCGCCAGCAGCCGGGTGAGACAGGGGGCGCGAACCGGGGAGCTGTTTTTT
.,.,TRBV29-1,TRBJ2-2,12,CSVEGQTGELFF,TGCAGCGTTGAAGGTCAAACCGGGGAGCTGTTTTTT
.,.,TRBV5-6,TRBJ2-3,15,CASSLREASTDTQYF,TGTGCCAGCAGCCTCCGCGAGGCTAGCACAGATACGCAGTATTTT
once,.,TRBV5-1,TRBJ1-2,11,CASSAPGSYTF,TGCGCCAGCAGCGCCCCAGGGAGCTACACCTTC
.,.,TRBV7-9,TRBJ2-2,14,CSSNRQRDTGELFF,TGTTCCAGCAACCGACAGAGAGACACCGGGGAGCTGTTTTTT
.,TRBD1,TRBV7-6,TRBJ2-1,16,CASSLAQGRVYNEQFF,TGTGCCAGCAGCTTAGCACAGGGGAGAGTCTACAATGAGCAGTTCTTC
.,.,TRBV23-1,TRBJ1-6,16,CASSHEGGESNSPLHF,TGCGCCAGCAGTCATGAGGGAGGGGAATCTAATTCACCCCTCCACTTT
.,TRBD2,TRBV11-3,TRBJ2-1,15,CASSLAAGGTNEQFF,TGTGCCAGCAGCTTAGCAGCGGGAGGTACCAATGAGCAGTTCTTC
.,TRBD1,TRBV6-1,TRBJ2-3,14,CASTGQGPKDTQYF,TGTGCCAGCACGGGACAGGGGCCTAAGGATACGCAGTATTTT
.,.,TRBV4-1,TRBJ2-7,13,CASSFTSSYEQYF,TGCGCCAGCAGCTTTACTAGCTCCTACGAGCAGTACTTC
.,.,TRBV6-5,TRBJ2-3,14,CASSYSPGADTQYF,TGTGCCAGCAGTTACTCCCCCGGGGCAGATACGCAGTATTTT
.,TRBD1,TRBV29-1,TRBJ2-1,15,CSVPRQGISYNEQFF,TGCAGCGTACCCCGACAGGGTATTTCCTACAATGAGCAGTTCTTC
.,TRBD2,TRBV5-1,TRBJ2-3,17,CASSLAPTSGSTDTQYF,TGCGCCAGCAGCTTGGCCCCTACTAGCGGAAGCACAGATACGCAGTATTTT
.,.,TRBV20-1,TRBJ2-5,11,CSARPRETQYF,TGCAGTGCTAGGCCCCGGGAGACCCAGTACTTC
.,.,TRBV5-6,TRBJ1-2,12,CASSLGPGGYTF,TGTGCCAGCAGCTTGGGGCCGGGGGGCTACACCTTC
once,.,TRBV5-1,TRBJ2-3,15,CASSLVAGALDTQYF,TGCGCCAGCAGCTTGGTGGCAGGGGCCTTGGATACGCAGTATTTT
.,.,TRBV6-6,TRBJ2-1,13,CASSFFPINEQFF,TGTGCCAGCAGTTTTTTTCCCATCAATGAGCAGTTCTTC
.,.,TRBV9,TRBJ2-4,16,CASSVDGHPAKNIQYF,TGTGCCAGCAGCGTAGACGGACACCCAGCCAAAAACATTCAGTACTTC
.,TRBD1,TRBV6-5,TRBJ1-4,14,CASSYNAGGEKLFF,TGTGCCAGCAGTTACAATGCAGGGGGCGAAAAACTGTTTTTT
.,.,TRBV5-1,TRBJ1-1,13,CASSFTENTEAFF,TGCGCCAGCAGCTTTACAGAGAACACTGAAGCTTTCTTT
.,TRBD1,TRBV29-1,TRBJ2-7,14,CSVRGRDSSYEQYF,TGCAGCGTCCGGGGTCGGGACAGCTCCTACGAGCAGTACTTC
.,TRBD2,TRBV5-1,TRBJ2-2,15,CASSLRAGGTGELFF,TGCGCCAGCAGCTTGAGAGCGGGAGGTACCGGGGAGCTGTTTTTT
once,.,TRBV6-1,TRBJ1-2,14,CASSDFGTWEGYTF,TGTGCCAGCAGTGATTTCGGGACATGGGAGGGCTACACCTTC
once,TRBD1,TRBV14,TRBJ1-1,15,CASSPWTGMGPEAFF,TGTGCCAGCAGCCCCTGGACAGGGATGGGACCTGAAGCTTTCTTT
.,.,TRBV29-1,TRBJ1-3,11,CSVDLGNTIYF,TGCAGCGTTGATCTTGGAAACACCATATATTTT
.,.,TRBV30,TRBJ2-5,16,CAGAHSEKIGQETQYF,TGTGCCGGGGCCCACTCAGAGAAGATAGGGCAAGAGACCCAGTACTTC
.,.,TRBV5-1,TRBJ1-4,14,CASSLRATNEKLFF,TGCGCCAGCAGCTTGCGAGCAACTAATGAAAAACTGTTTTTT
.,TRBD1,TRBV19,TRBJ1-1,16,CASTFYQGTDLTEAFF,TGTGCCAGTACCTTTTATCAGGGGACAGACTTAACTGAAGCTTTCTTT
.,.,TRBV5-1,TRBJ2-5,13,CASTPGLGETQYF,TGCGCCAGCACCCCGGGATTGGGGGAGACCCAGTACTTC
.,.,TRBV20-1,TRBJ2-1,11,CSARRYNEQFF,TGCAGTGCTAGGAGATACAATGAGCAGTTCTTC
.,.,TRBV27,TRBJ2-7,11,CASSSNHEQYF,TGTGCCAGCAGCTCTAACCACGAGCAGTACTTC
.,TRBD1,TRBV6-1,TRBJ2-3,15,CASSELTGGTDTQYF,TGTGCCAGCAGTGAACTGACAGGGGGCACAGATACGCAGTATTTT
.,.,TRBV5-1,TRBJ2-1,14,CASSFAGSNNEQFF,TGCGCCAGCAGCTTCGCCGGGAGCAACAATGAGCAGTTCTTC